This TCR beta chain was found in a study of cytomegalovirus exposure and HLA in healthy donors. The donors were in the approximately 130-subject validation cohort, distinct from the approximately 700-subject first cohort. Using immunoSEQ multiplex PCR, the repertoire was profiled, and TCRdb retains in-frame clones only, with some absent. The sample shows some 150,000 clones, around 88% of them seen only once. Trimming took 6 bases from V and 5 from J, leaving 19 bases between them. The CDR3 covers 15 residues. In germline, CDR1 is KGHSH, CDR2 LQKENI. The TCR comes from a woman aged 18-35 years in good health and CMV-seropositive. This rearrangement joins TRBV18 to TRBJ2-5, with D possibly TRBD1 on 7 matching bases. The source material was PBMCs. DNA for the CDR3: TGTGCCAGCTCTAAGAGAGGAGGGGGCGCGGAGACCCAGTACTTC. Translated, it gives CASSKRGGGAETQYF.